This passage covers 18 T cell receptor beta chains from one sample sequenced in a study of PD-1 blockade in mismatch repair-deficient tumors. The time point denotes: identical approximately ten-day culture without peptide (control). The data were produced by immunoSEQ multiplex PCR, yet TCRdb's version contains in-frame clones alone and is incomplete. The table has around 14,000 clones, 70% to 90% seen once. Their target antigens are unknown. The specimen was cells cultured in vitro, collected from a patient treated with pembrolizumab. The origin of the receptors is an adult with mismatch repair-deficient cancer.

This rearrangement joins TRBV11-1 to TRBJ2-7; D is perhaps TRBD2 (5 bases). This CDR3 contains 15 residues. The germline gives CDR1 SGHAT, CDR2 FQDESV (reference sequence). V was trimmed by 2 bases and J by 6 bases, leaving 17 bases between them. CDR3 nucleotide sequence: TGTGCCAGCAGCTTAACCACACTTTACGAGGGCGAGCAGTACTTC. Its translation is CASSLTTLYEGEQYF.

The chain uses TRBV11-2 and TRBJ2-3; 11 bases map to TRBD2. The V gene end was trimmed by 4 bases and the J gene end by 9 bases; junction bases not matched to a gene: 21. The CDR3 totals 19 residues. Per the germline V gene, CDR1 is SGHAT and CDR2 is FQNNGV. The CDR3 coding sequence is TGTGCCAGCAGCTCGACTCGGGCTAGCGGGAGGCCCCGCGAGGGCACGCAGTATTTT. It translates to CASSSTRASGRPREGTQYF.

The rearrangement links TRBV27 to TRBJ2-3, with 8 bases that match TRBD2. CDR1 is MNHEY and CDR2 is SMNVEV in the germline V gene (reference sequence). The V gene end was trimmed by 5 bases and the J gene end by 6 bases; junction bases not matched to a gene: 7. The CDR3 extends over 14 amino acids. This CDR3 is CASSLQAGADTQYF. CDR3 in DNA: TGTGCCAGCAGTCTACAAGCGGGAGCCGATACGCAGTATTTT.

The chain has TRBV7-2 and TRBJ1-4; 10 bases align to TRBD1. V was clipped by 1 base and J by 8 bases; unmatched bases: 7. Germline loops: CDR1 SGHTA, CDR2 FQGNSA. The CDR3 sequence is 16 residues long. The CDR3 nucleotides are TGTGCCAGCAGCTTAGAGCGACAGGGGGCGAGGGAAAAACTGTTTTTT. This gives the protein CASSLERQGAREKLFF.

The V call is TRBV10-3, the J call TRBJ1-2; 7 nucleotides line up with TRBD1. CDR1 ENHRY and CDR2 SYGVKD come from the germline V gene. V trimming: 2 bases; J trimming: 5 bases; junction bases outside the gene matches: 8. The CDR3 extends over 15 amino acids. The CDR3 bases are TGTGCCATCAGTGAGGAAAGACAGGGAGGATATGGCTACACCTTC. Residues: CAISEERQGGYGYTF.

DNA for the CDR3: TGTGCCAGCAGTTACTCCGGTTTCGCTGGAGAGCAGTTCTTC. This translates into CASSYSGFAGEQFF. The genes are TRBV6-6 and TRBJ2-1; D unresolved. Germline values: CDR1 MNHNY, CDR2 SVGAGI (reference sequence). This CDR3 comprises 14 residues. Trimming took off 0 bases at V and 10 bases at J, with 13 bases between the two ends.

This clone has more than one count but fewer than ten. The chain uses TRBV7-8 and TRBJ1-5; 9 bases align to TRBD1. The CDR3 runs to 13 residues. V lost 4 bases, J lost 5 bases, and 0 bases stayed unmatched. Germline loops: CDR1 SGHVS, CDR2 FQNEAQ. The CDR3 sequence is CASSWDRDQPQHF. CDR3 sequence (DNA): TGTGCCAGCAGCTGGGACAGGGATCAGCCCCAGCATTTT. The full variable domain, with the rest looked up from reference TRBV7-8 and TRBJ1-5, is GAGVSQSPRYKVAKRGQDVALRCDPISGHVSLFWYQQALGQGPEFLTYFQNEAQLDKSGLPSDRFFAERPEGSVSTLKIQRTQQEDSAVYLCASSWDRDQPQHFGDGTRLSIL.

The chain uses TRBV6-1 and TRBJ2-3; the D gene is possibly TRBD1 (6 bases). V was pared by 4 bases and J by 1 base, with 9 bases between. The CDR3 totals 14 residues. From germline, CDR1 is MNHNS and CDR2 SASEGT. CDR3 bases: TGTGCCAGCAGTGGTCGACAGGGCACAGATACGCAGTATTTT. This sequence encodes CASSGRQGTDTQYF.

The V call is TRBV7-6, the J call TRBJ2-3; possible D gene TRBD1, 5 bases. CDR1 and CDR2 (germline): SGHVS, FNYEAQ. The V gene lost 4 bases and the J gene lost 5 bases, with 10 bases spanning the gap. The CDR3 consists of 13 residues. CDR3 region: CASSSIRGDTQYF. CDR3 in DNA: TGTGCCAGCAGCTCGATAAGGGGAGATACGCAGTATTTT.

The chain is built from TRBV4-1 and TRBJ1-1; D unresolved. The germline gives CDR1 MGHRA, CDR2 YSYEKL. Trimming took 0 bases from V and 0 from J, leaving 11 bases between them. The CDR3 length is 16 residues. The CDR3 bases are TGCGCCAGCAGCCAAGACGACTTACGGGTGAACACTGAAGCTTTCTTT. This gives the protein CASSQDDLRVNTEAFF.

The chain employs TRBV6-5 and TRBJ1-2; TRBD1 might be the D (6 bases). This CDR3 region has 16 residues. Germline V lookup: CDR1 MNHEY, CDR2 SVGAGI. Deletions cut 1 base from V and 5 bases from J, with 17 bases between. The CDR3: CASSYYSPDSEYGYTF. CDR3 in DNA: TGTGCCAGCAGTTACTATTCGCCGGACAGCGAATATGGCTACACCTTC.

The chain combines TRBV7-9 with TRBJ1-4; a possible D gene is TRBD1 (6 bases). Germline V gene lookup returns CDR1 SEHNR and CDR2 FQNEAQ (reference sequence). The CDR3 covers 15 residues. V lost 5 bases and J lost 5, with 15 bases in between. CDR3 sequence (DNA): TGTGCCAGCAGCCTACAGGGAATCTGGAATGAAAAACTGTTTTTT. It yields the protein CASSLQGIWNEKLFF.

The rearrangement joins TRBV28 to TRBJ2-3; the match to TRBD2 covers 7 bases. The CDR3 totals 16 residues. Germline loops: CDR1 MDHEN, CDR2 SYDVKM. With V trimmed by 2 bases and J by 6 bases, 11 bases remained unmatched. The CDR3 DNA reads TGTGCCAGCAGTTTACGGGGTGCTAGCGGTCGGGATACGCAGTATTTT. It yields the protein CASSLRGASGRDTQYF.

The chain employs TRBV2 and TRBJ2-6, with TRBD2 as a possible D gene (5 bases). Looked up from germline, CDR1 is SNHLY and CDR2 is FYNNEI. V was clipped by 4 bases and J by 4 bases, with 11 bases between them. The CDR3 is made up of 15 amino acids. The CDR3 nucleotides are TGTGCCAGCAGTGCGGAGGAGGCAGGGGCCAACGTCCTGACTTTC. It codes for CASSAEEAGANVLTF.

For the CDR3, the DNA is TGTGCCAGCAGCACTCGGACAGGGATGAATGGCTACACCTTC. Translation: CASSTRTGMNGYTF. This chain links TRBV9 with TRBJ1-2, with TRBD1 matching over 8 bases. V lost 4 bases, J lost 6 bases, and 8 bases stayed unmatched. This CDR3 contains 14 residues. The germline V gene encodes CDR1 SGDLS and CDR2 YYNGEE.

The J gene is TRBJ2-1, the V gene TRBV5-1; 9 nucleotides agree with TRBD1. The J segment lost 9 bases and the V segment lost 3 bases, leaving 7 bases of the junction unmatched. Per germline, CDR1 SGHRS and CDR2 YFSETQ. CDR3 length equals 14 residues. CDR3 sequence (DNA): TGCGCCAGCAGCTCCGGACAGGGGAAAGCTGAGCAGTTCTTC. Translating it yields CASSSGQGKAEQFF.

The chain carries TRBV7-9 and TRBJ1-2; D perhaps matches TRBD1 (6 bases). This CDR3 has 17 residues. Germline V gene lookup returns CDR1 SEHNR and CDR2 FQNEAQ (reference sequence). V was cut by 0 bases and J by 3 bases, with 17 bases left in between. CDR3 in amino acids: CASSLAVGAGADYGYTF. The CDR3 DNA sequence: TGTGCCAGCAGCTTAGCGGTGGGGGCAGGGGCGGACTATGGCTACACCTTC.

The DNA for the CDR3 is TGTGCCAGCAGCTCAGGGTTGGGAAACACCATATATTTT. This translates into CASSSGLGNTIYF. The gene calls are TRBV27 and TRBJ1-3; possibly TRBD1 for D (5 bases). CDR1 is MNHEY, CDR2 SMNVEV, per germline (reference sequence). Trimming stripped 6 bases from V and 4 bases from J, with 10 bases between. The CDR3 spans 13 residues.